Given below is one T cell receptor (beta chain) in context. This clonotype is characterized as medium-sized (0.01 to 0.1%). Its antigen is currently not known. Qualities for individual bases were not recorded, and no much larger clone is one base off. The sample belongs to a study of tissue-resident memory T cells in lung cancer (dated 2019 in TCRdb). For the study in its entirety: Paired tumor TRM and tumor non-TRM populations from 10 lung cancer patients were compared using TCR beta-chain sequencing. Study-wide findings and limitations: Compared with tumor non-TRM cells, tumor TRM cells had a significantly more restricted TCR repertoire, with lower Shannon-Wiener and inverse Simpson diversity. An average of roughly 18% of sequenced TRM cells per patient was accounted for by the most expanded clonotype, suggesting expansion of a single tumor antigen-specific clone. On average, expanded clonotypes made up about four fifths of tumor TRM repertoires, compared with approximately 55% of tumor non-TRM repertoires.

CD8+ T cells were sorted by CD103 expression on a BD FACSAria-II directly into ice-cold TRIzol LS reagent. Lung tumor tissue was collected fresh at the time of surgical resection. After Fc receptor blocking, fresh cells were stained for CD45, CD4, CD3, CD8A and CD103, and DAPI was used to tell live cells from dead cells. A miRNeasy kit was used to purify total RNA from sorted CD103+ and CD103- CD8+ T cells. Sorting of tumor-infiltrating CD8+ cytotoxic T cells by CD103 expression was used to split tissue-resident memory (TRM) cells from non-TRM cells. Donors were patients with treatment-naive lung cancer. Patients with respiratory malignancies who were newly diagnosed and untreated were recruited prospectively after referral. The sequencer was an Illumina MiSeq. TCR sequencing libraries incorporated unique molecular identifiers and were indexed with TruSeq single indexes. As for the authors' bioinformatics: TCR reads were mapped and error-corrected with MIGEC v1.2.7 and were then analyzed with VDJtools v1.1.7, with default settings applied for both tools. Shannon-Wiener and inverse Simpson indices, computed in VDJtools, were used to quantify repertoire diversity. A TCRbeta clonotype was defined as expanded when the clonotype met a frequency threshold of at least three. Across the ten or so patients, Wilcoxon rank-sum tests were used for the statistical comparisons of TCR diversity between tumor TRM and non-TRM populations. Through fastp at Q25 and MiXCR, TCRdb rebuilt clones from the public reads, retaining in-frame beta chains. All rows with the same CDR3 protein become a single entry with the most common DNA and genes. The V and J calls reflect TCRdb's pipeline rather than the authors' work. This sample comprises roughly 150 distinct CDR3 sequences, more than 20% of them detected only once. Around two thirds of the sample lies in the top ten.

Sequenced material: CD103+ CD8+ T cells from lung tumor tissue. This specimen's cell subset or site label, interpreted: tissue-resident memory (TRM) CD8+ CTLs. The sequence was collected from a human donor with treatment-naive lung cancer (subtype not recorded).

Here is the DNA: TGCGCCAGCAGCCAAGATAAGGGTTCCGGGGAGCTGTTTTTT. Its amino acids are CASSQDKGSGELFF. The chain couples TRBV4-3 to TRBJ2-2; the D gene remains uncertain. The trim is 0 bases for V and 6 bases for J, with a gap of 8 bases between the germline ends. From its cysteine to its phenylalanine, the CDR3 spans 14 amino acids. Just the 42-base CDR3 DNA is kept, in frame starting at base 1. CDR1 and CDR2 are drawn from the germline V gene: LGHNA, YSLEER.